Below are 17 T cell receptor beta chains sequenced from a single sample in a study of identical twins. MiXCR, run by TCRdb on the 5' RACE reads, gives a single entry per CDR3 protein. Of a few hundred thousand distinct CDR3 sequences listed, about 8.9% are singletons. The sample was also linked to a second study, of yellow fever vaccine responses in identical twins.

Sequenced sample: CD8+ T cells sorted from blood. The receptors originated from a woman aged 18-30 years in good health.

This chain connects TRBV4-1 to TRBJ2-5; the match to TRBD2 covers 10 bases. CDR1 is MGHRA and CDR2 is YSYEKL in the germline V gene. The V gene end was trimmed by 2 bases and the J gene end by 5 bases; junction bases not matched to a gene: 8. The CDR3 length is 16 residues. The CDR3 coding sequence is TGCGCCAGCAGCCAATATTCTAGCGGGAGTGGGGAGACCCAGTACTTC. Protein sequence: CASSQYSSGSGETQYF.

The V gene is TRBV5-1, the J gene TRBJ2-4, with D perhaps TRBD1 (5 bases). Trimming pared 1 base from V and 8 bases from J, leaving 10 bases between. The CDR3 covers 13 residues. CDR1 SGHRS and CDR2 YFSETQ come from the germline V gene. Here the CDR3 reads CASSLSGWDIQYF. CDR3 sequence (DNA): TGCGCCAGCAGCTTGTCAGGGTGGGACATTCAGTACTTC.

The table lists this clonotype with many counts. V gene TRBV28 combines with J gene TRBJ1-5; D is uncertain. Germline-derived CDR1 and CDR2 are MDHEN and SYDVKM. V lost 10 bases and J lost 0, with 13 bases in between. This CDR3 comprises 14 residues. The CDR3 loop is CATYITHSNQPQHF. The CDR3 nucleotides are TGTGCCACATATATAACTCATAGCAATCAGCCCCAGCATTTT. The full variable domain, completed using reference TRBV28 and TRBJ1-5, is DVKVTQSSRYLVKRTGEKVFLECVQDMDHENMFWYRQDPGLGLRLIYFSYDVKMKEKGDIPEGYSVSREKKERFSLILESASTNQTSMYLCATYITHSNQPQHFGDGTRLSIL.

This clonotype was observed many times. The chain employs TRBV7-9 and TRBJ2-3; 9 nucleotides agree with TRBD2. This CDR3 has 15 residues. Germline values: CDR1 SEHNR, CDR2 FQNEAQ (reference sequence). V shed 6 bases, J shed 3 bases, and the junction held 7 bases outside the gene matches. This chain's CDR3 is CASSYSGGGTDTQYF. Here the CDR3 DNA reads TGTGCCAGCAGTTATAGCGGGGGAGGAACAGATACGCAGTATTTT.

The chain is built from TRBV24-1 and TRBJ2-1; either TRBD1 or TRBD2 may fit D (5 bases each). The germline CDR1 and CDR2 sequences are KGHDR and SFDVKD. The V end lost 4 bases, the J end lost 5 bases, and 17 bases lay between the germline ends. The CDR3 extends over 16 amino acids. The CDR3 bases are TGTGCCACCAGTGACCATCGGGGCTTCTTGAACAATGAGCAGTTCTTC. As protein: CATSDHRGFLNNEQFF.

The V gene is TRBV6-5, the J gene TRBJ2-5, with 10 bases aligning to TRBD1. This CDR3 is built from 17 residues. After removal of 2 bases from V and 5 bases from J, the junction contained 11 bases not matched to a gene. Germline CDR1 MNHEY, CDR2 SVGAGI. The chain's CDR3 is CASSYDRDRGPRETQYF. The CDR3 nucleotides are TGTGCCAGCAGTTACGACCGGGACAGGGGCCCTCGGGAGACCCAGTACTTC.

This clonotype has more than one count but fewer than ten. The chain has TRBV7-9 and TRBJ2-3; 7 bases are shared with TRBD1. The CDR3 sequence is 14 residues long. CDR1 is SEHNR, CDR2 FQNEAQ, per germline (reference sequence). V lost 8 bases and J lost 6; bases outside the gene matches: 11. CDR3 in DNA: TGTGCCAGCCGGGACAGCTCCCCCGGGGATACGCAGTATTTT. Protein: CASRDSSPGDTQYF.

This clonotype appeared many times. The V call is TRBV6-5, the J call TRBJ2-7; no clear D gene. Trimming cost V 1 base and J 6 bases, with 13 bases left between them. The CDR3 runs to 14 residues. Germline CDR1 and CDR2: MNHEY and SVGAGI. CDR3 sequence: CASSYLGRIGEQYF. In DNA form, the CDR3 reads TGTGCCAGCAGTTACTTGGGCAGGATAGGCGAGCAGTACTTC.

Many counts were recorded for this clonotype. The chain has TRBV29-1 and TRBJ2-7, with 8 bases identical to TRBD1. Trimming removed 6 bases from V and 3 bases from J; junction bases left unmatched: 4. CDR3 length: 12 residues. CDR1 and CDR2 (germline): SQVTM, ANQGSEA. The CDR3 bases are TGCAGCGTAGGACAGGGATACTACGAGCAGTACTTC. Its protein product is CSVGQGYYEQYF.

This clonotype has a handful of counts. The chain recombines TRBV5-5 with TRBJ1-2, with D perhaps TRBD1 (5 bases). V was shortened by 4 bases and J by 3 bases, with 16 bases between the two germline ends. The CDR3 sequence is 15 residues long. From germline, CDR1 is SGHKS and CDR2 YYEKEE (reference sequence). The CDR3 loop reads CASSGGLQGDYGYTF. CDR3 nucleotide sequence: TGTGCCAGCAGCGGTGGACTCCAGGGTGACTATGGCTACACCTTC.

V usage is TRBV6-2 or TRBV6-3 and J usage is TRBJ2-5, with D unresolved. Trimming left V 3 bases short and J 0 bases short, with 5 bases between. This CDR3 contains 13 residues. CDR1 and CDR2 from the germline V gene are MNHEY and SVGEGT. The CDR3 DNA reads as TGTGCCAGCAGTTATATGTACCAAGAGACCCAGTACTTC. It codes for CASSYMYQETQYF.

The chain uses TRBV7-9 and TRBJ2-3; D is undetermined. The CDR3 totals 12 residues. Germline CDR1 SEHNR, CDR2 FQNEAQ (reference sequence). Trimming cost V 5 bases and J 3 bases, with 6 bases left between them. This CDR3 reads CASSEVTDTQYF. CDR3 in DNA: TGTGCCAGCAGCGAAGTAACAGATACGCAGTATTTT. The variable domain in full, with the rest retrieved from reference TRBV7-9 and TRBJ2-3, is DTGVSQNPRHKITKRGQNVTFRCDPISEHNRLYWYRQTLGQGPEFLTYFQNEAQLEKSRLLSDRFSAERPKGSFSTLEIQRTEQGDSAMYLCASSEVTDTQYFGPGTRLTVL.

The chain recombines TRBV18 with TRBJ2-1; TRBD1 matches at 10 bases. V shed 0 bases and J 7 bases; nucleotides not matched to a gene: 0. The CDR3 spans 14 residues. In germline, CDR1 is KGHSH, CDR2 LQKENI. CDR3 amino acids: CASSPPGQGNEQFF. The CDR3 DNA reads as TGTGCCAGCTCACCACCGGGACAGGGGAATGAGCAGTTCTTC.

The table lists this clonotype with a few counts. This chain connects TRBV3-1 to TRBJ2-1; no clear D. Germline loops: CDR1 LGHDT, CDR2 YNNKEL (reference sequence). V shed 5 bases and J shed 10 bases, with 12 bases lying between them. This CDR3 has 12 residues. CDR3 sequence reads: CASSSGEQEQFF. The DNA of the CDR3 is TGTGCCAGCAGCTCTGGAGAGCAAGAGCAGTTCTTC.

This chain links TRBV3-1 with TRBJ1-1, with 7 bases fitting TRBD1. Germline V lookup: CDR1 LGHDT, CDR2 YNNKEL (reference sequence). Losses at the gene ends were 0 bases for V and 4 bases for J; bases not matched to a gene: 5. CDR3 length: 15 amino acids. The CDR3 protein is CASSQEGGGFTEAFF. CDR3 nucleotides: TGTGCCAGCAGCCAAGAGGGAGGGGGCTTCACTGAAGCTTTCTTT.

The V gene is TRBV18, the J gene TRBJ2-7; a possible D gene is TRBD1 (6 bases). In germline, CDR1 is KGHSH, CDR2 LQKENI. This CDR3 has 14 amino acids. The germline V and J ends were trimmed by 3 bases and 1 base, with 10 bases remaining between them. CDR3 amino acids: CASSPPGVSYEQYF. The CDR3 DNA is TGTGCCAGCTCACCCCCAGGGGTTTCCTACGAGCAGTACTTC.

There are many counts of this clonotype. The chain recombines TRBV28 with TRBJ2-7; no reliable D call. Trimming took off 2 bases at V and 4 bases at J, with 9 bases between the two ends. Per germline, CDR1 MDHEN and CDR2 SYDVKM. There are 13 residues in the CDR3. The CDR3 coding sequence is TGTGCCAGCAGTTTAGGACCCCCTTACGAGCAGTACTTC. Amino acids: CASSLGPPYEQYF.